These 12 T cell receptor beta chains originate from one sample sequenced in a study of CXCR3-negative and CXCR3-positive naive CD8 T cells. In preparing the TRB cDNA libraries, 5' RACE with UMI labels was used. One entry per CDR3 protein, without DNA, is what TCRdb gives after re-calling the 5' RACE reads. This table holds some 130,000 distinct CDR3 sequences. The specimen was naive CXCR3- CD8+ T cells from blood. Subset given: CD45RO-CCR7+CD27+CD95- naive CD8+ T cells lacking CXCR3 (TNR3-). These receptors were obtained from a human donor in good health. Some clones in this sample may be carry-over from other donors' samples.

The chain has TRBV2 and TRBJ2-5; TCRdb selects TRBD2, and the lack of DNA leaves this call unchecked. The length of the CDR3 is 15 residues. Germline lookup yields CDR1 SNHLY and CDR2 FYNNEI. Here the CDR3 reads CASNSLAGIQETQYF.

CDR3 sequence: CSVEGTRFTSEQFF. This sequence joins TRBV29-1 and TRBJ2-1. The CDR3 runs 14 residues. The V gene's germline CDR1 is SQVTM and CDR2 ANQGSEA.

This chain connects TRBV9 to TRBJ2-7; TCRdb indicates TRBD1, and absent DNA this call remains unverified. Looked up from germline, CDR1 is SGDLS and CDR2 is YYNGEE. The CDR3 sequence is 15 residues long. CDR3 amino acids: CASSVGTGGLYEQYF.

The chain employs TRBV7-9 and TRBJ2-1; TCRdb's D call, TRBD2, is unchecked because there is no DNA. CDR3 size: 15 residues. Germline V CDR1 and CDR2: SEHNR, FQNEAQ (reference sequence). This CDR3 is CASSFGLALYNEQFF.

This sequence joins TRBV5-1 and TRBJ2-5; TCRdb picks TRBD1, but there is no DNA to check that call. CDR1 is SGHRS, CDR2 YFSETQ, per germline. The CDR3 spans 15 residues. The chain's CDR3 is CASRRDSMYQETQYF.

The rearrangement joins TRBV29-1 to TRBJ2-7; there is no DNA to check the TCRdb D call of TRBD1. This CDR3 region has 13 residues. Germline V gene lookup returns CDR1 SQVTM and CDR2 ANQGSEA. The CDR3 region is CSVSPQGTYEQYF.

CDR3: CASSYTNTGELFF. This chain links TRBV6-5 with TRBJ2-2. This CDR3 has 13 residues. Looked up from germline, CDR1 is MNHEY and CDR2 is SVGAGI.

The gene calls are TRBV12-3 or TRBV12-4 and TRBJ2-3; TCRdb lists TRBD2, though no DNA is available to test this call. This CDR3 is built from 14 residues. The CDR3 is CASSFLAGADTQYF.

The V and J genes are TRBV19 and TRBJ1-5; TCRdb's D gene call, TRBD1, goes unchecked for lack of DNA. This CDR3 contains 16 residues. The germline V gene has CDR1 LNHDA and CDR2 SQIVND (reference sequence). CDR3 protein: CASSTPDRVRNQPQHF.

This rearrangement joins TRBV27 to TRBJ1-2; absent DNA, TCRdb's TRBD1 call cannot be checked. The CDR3 has 13 amino acids. The V gene's germline CDR1 is MNHEY and CDR2 SMNVEV (reference sequence). The CDR3 loop reads CASGMWGTGGYTF.

This chain links TRBV12-3 or TRBV12-4 with TRBJ2-3; TCRdb proposes TRBD1, but this gene call is untestable without DNA. The CDR3 contains 16 residues. CDR3 amino acids: CASSLRVAPSTDTQYF.

The chain joins TRBV2 to TRBJ2-7; without DNA, the TCRdb call of TRBD2 cannot be checked. The germline gives CDR1 SNHLY, CDR2 FYNNEI. CDR3 length: 15 residues. CDR3 residues: CASSVPGTSRYEQYF. Full variable domain (rest looked up from reference TRBV2 and TRBJ2-7): EPEVTQTPSHQVTQMGQEVILRCVPISNHLYFYWYRQILGQKVEFLVSFYNNEISEKSEIFDDQFSVERPDGSNFTLKIRSTKLEDSAMYFCASSVPGTSRYEQYFGPGTRLTVT.